This T cell receptor (beta chain) emerged from a study of early T cells in non-severe SARS-CoV-2 infection. Across the whole study: The study sequenced bulk RNA from unsorted whole blood, with chains unpaired. Findings of the study overall: Missing private and CD4 specificities, VDJdb matching favored anti-spike CD8 responses.

V lost 2 bases and J 1 base, leaving 0 bases between the germline ends. The CDR3 loop spans 12 amino acids. From germline, CDR1 is SGHTA and CDR2 FQGNSA. Unique molecular identifiers (one per individual cDNA molecule) were attached. TCRdb redid the calling of the 5' RACE reads with MiXCR, one entry per CDR3 protein. The sample holds tens of thousands of distinct CDR3 sequences; about 10% are singletons and the top ten take more than 3%. This clonotype occurred many times. The antigen is not known. The chain combines TRBV7-2 with TRBJ1-5, with unresolved D. The sample in question was whole blood, obtained at baseline. The receptor was isolated from an adult who was a healthcare worker with PCR-confirmed SARS-CoV-2 infection or an uninfected control (not recorded which). In DNA, the CDR3 is TGTGCCAGCAGCTTAAGCAATCAGCCCCAGCATTTT. This sequence encodes CASSLSNQPQHF.